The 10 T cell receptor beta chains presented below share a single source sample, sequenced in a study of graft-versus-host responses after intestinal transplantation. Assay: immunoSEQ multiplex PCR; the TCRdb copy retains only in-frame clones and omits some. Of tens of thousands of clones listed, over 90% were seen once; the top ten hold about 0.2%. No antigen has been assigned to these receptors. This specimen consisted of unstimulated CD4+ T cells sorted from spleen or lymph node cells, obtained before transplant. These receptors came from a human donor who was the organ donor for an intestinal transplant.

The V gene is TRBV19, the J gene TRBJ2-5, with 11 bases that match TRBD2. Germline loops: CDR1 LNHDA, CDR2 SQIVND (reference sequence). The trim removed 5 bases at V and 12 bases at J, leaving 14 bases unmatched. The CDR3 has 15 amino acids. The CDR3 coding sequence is TGTGCCAGTAGTGCCCGACCCGGGACTAGCGGCCCGGAGTACTTC. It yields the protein CASSARPGTSGPEYF.

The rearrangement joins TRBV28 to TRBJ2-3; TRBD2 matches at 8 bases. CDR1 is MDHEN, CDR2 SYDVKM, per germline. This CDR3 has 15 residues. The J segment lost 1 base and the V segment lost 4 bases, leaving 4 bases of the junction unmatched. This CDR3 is CASSSLAGRTDTQYF. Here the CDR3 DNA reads TGTGCCAGCAGTTCGTTAGCGGGGCGCACAGATACGCAGTATTTT.

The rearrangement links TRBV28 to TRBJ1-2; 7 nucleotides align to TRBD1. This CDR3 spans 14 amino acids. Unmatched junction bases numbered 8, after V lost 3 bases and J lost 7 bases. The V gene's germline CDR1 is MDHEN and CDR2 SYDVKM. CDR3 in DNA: TGTGCCAGCAGTTTGGGCAGGGGGACGCGTGGCTACACCTTC. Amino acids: CASSLGRGTRGYTF.

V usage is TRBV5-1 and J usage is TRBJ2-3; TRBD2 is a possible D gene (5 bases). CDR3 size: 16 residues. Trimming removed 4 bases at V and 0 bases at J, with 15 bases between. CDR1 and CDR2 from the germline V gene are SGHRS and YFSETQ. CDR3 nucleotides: TGCGCCAGCAGCACGGGAATCTGGGCTAGCACAGATACGCAGTATTTT. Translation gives CASSTGIWASTDTQYF.

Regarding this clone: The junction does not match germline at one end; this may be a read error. CDR3 sequence: CASSYSTSGGIF. The CDR3 DNA reads TGTGCCAGCAGTTACTCTACTAGCGGGGGGATCTTC. This chain joins TRBV6-7 and TRBJ2-1, with TRBD2 matching 12 bases. TRBV6-7 is reported as an ORF; its role is uncertain. The CDR3 consists of 12 residues.

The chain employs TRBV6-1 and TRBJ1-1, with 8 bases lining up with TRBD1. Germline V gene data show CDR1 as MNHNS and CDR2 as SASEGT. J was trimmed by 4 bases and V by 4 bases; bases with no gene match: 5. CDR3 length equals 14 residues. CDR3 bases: TGTGCCAGCAGTGTCCAGGGGGCCAGCACTGAAGCTTTCTTT. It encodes CASSVQGASTEAFF.

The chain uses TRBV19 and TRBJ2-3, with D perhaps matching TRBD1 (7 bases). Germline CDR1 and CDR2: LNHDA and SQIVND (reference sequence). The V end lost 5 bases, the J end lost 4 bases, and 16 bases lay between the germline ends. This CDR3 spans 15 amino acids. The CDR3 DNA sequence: TGTGCCAGTAGTGGAGGGGGCCTCCCGGCAGATACGCAGTATTTT. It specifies CASSGGGLPADTQYF.

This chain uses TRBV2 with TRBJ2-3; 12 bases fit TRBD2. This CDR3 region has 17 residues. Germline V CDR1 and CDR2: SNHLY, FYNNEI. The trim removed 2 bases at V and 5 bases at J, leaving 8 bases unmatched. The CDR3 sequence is CASSEWSSGGAKDTQYF. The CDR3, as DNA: TGTGCCAGCAGTGAATGGTCTAGCGGGGGGGCAAAAGATACGCAGTATTTT. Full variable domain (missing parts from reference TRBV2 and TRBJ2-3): EPEVTQTPSHQVTQMGQEVILRCVPISNHLYFYWYRQILGQKVEFLVSFYNNEISEKSEIFDDQFSVERPDGSNFTLKIRSTKLEDSAMYFCASSEWSSGGAKDTQYFGPGTRLTVL.

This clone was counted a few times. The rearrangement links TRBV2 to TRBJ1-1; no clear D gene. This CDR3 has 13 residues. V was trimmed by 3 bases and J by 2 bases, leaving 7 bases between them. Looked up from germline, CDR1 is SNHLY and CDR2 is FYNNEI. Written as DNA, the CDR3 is TGTGCCAGCAGTGATCCGGTAAACACTGAAGCTTTCTTT. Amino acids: CASSDPVNTEAFF. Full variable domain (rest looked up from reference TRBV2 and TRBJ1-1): EPEVTQTPSHQVTQMGQEVILRCVPISNHLYFYWYRQILGQKVEFLVSFYNNEISEKSEIFDDQFSVERPDGSNFTLKIRSTKLEDSAMYFCASSDPVNTEAFFGQGTRLTVV.

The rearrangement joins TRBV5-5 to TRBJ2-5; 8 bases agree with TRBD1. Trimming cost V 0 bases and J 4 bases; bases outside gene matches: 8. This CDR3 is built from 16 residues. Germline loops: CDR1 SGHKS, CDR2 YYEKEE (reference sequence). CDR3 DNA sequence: TGTGCCAGCAGCTTGGTATGGCAGGGGGCATCAGAGACCCAGTACTTC. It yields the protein CASSLVWQGASETQYF.